What follows are 29 T cell receptor beta chains derived from one specimen sequenced in a study of cytomegalovirus exposure and HLA in healthy donors (TCRdb year 2017). Receptors were amplified or captured by the immunoSEQ multiplex PCR assay. The clones in this table, taken by TCRdb from immuneACCESS, are in-frame only. Not every clone is retained; where verified, under half of the shortfall comes from an unresolved V gene, and the cause of the rest is unknown. The sample includes 210,000 or so clones, with approximately 86% observed a single time. The ten largest clones capture about 3% of the sample. The specimen was PBMCs. These receptor sequences come from a young woman in good health and CMV-seronegative.

The chain combines TRBV5-4 with TRBJ1-2; maybe TRBD1 (5 bases). The germline CDR1 and CDR2 sequences are SGHNT and YYREEE (reference sequence). Trimming cost V 1 base and J 0 bases, with 7 bases left between them. This CDR3 has 14 residues. As DNA, the CDR3 is TGTGCCAGCAGCTTGACAGGAGCTAACTATGGCTACACCTTC. It translates to CASSLTGANYGYTF. The full variable domain, its missing parts supplied by reference TRBV5-4 and TRBJ1-2, is ETGVTQSPTHLIKTRGQQVTLRCSSQSGHNTVSWYQQALGQGPQFIFQYYREEENGRGNFPPRFSGLQFPNYSSELNVNALELDDSALYLCASSLTGANYGYTFGSGTRLTVV.

The rearrangement uses TRBV7-2 and TRBJ2-5, with D possibly being TRBD2 (6 bases). The CDR3 has 15 residues. Trimming removed 2 bases at V and 2 bases at J, with 12 bases between. CDR1 SGHTA and CDR2 FQGNSA come from the germline V gene. The CDR3 DNA is TGTGCCAGCAGCTTAAGGGCGGGATTTCAAGAGACCCAGTACTTC. It codes for CASSLRAGFQETQYF. The whole variable domain, filled in from reference TRBV7-2 and TRBJ2-5, reads GAGVSQSPSNKVTEKGKDVELRCDPISGHTALYWYRQSLGQGLEFLIYFQGNSAPDKSGLPSDRFSAERTGGSVSTLTIQRTQQEDSAVYLCASSLRAGFQETQYFGPGTRLLVL.

The chain employs TRBV11-2 and TRBJ1-2; D may be TRBD1 (5 bases). Germline V gene sequence: CDR1 SGHAT, CDR2 FQNNGV. This CDR3 has 15 amino acids. The ends were cut back, 3 bases at V and 3 bases at J, with 14 bases in the middle. The DNA for the CDR3 is TGTGCCAGCAGCTTTGACAGAAGCATCTACTATGGCTACACCTTC. It specifies CASSFDRSIYYGYTF.

This sequence joins TRBV30 and TRBJ1-2, with 11 nucleotides matching TRBD1. The V and J ends lost 5 bases and 2 bases, in that order; junction bases with no gene match: 1. The CDR3 is 13 amino acids. Germline-derived CDR1 and CDR2 are GTSNPN and SVGIG (reference sequence). The CDR3, as DNA: TGTGCCTGGGGGACAGGGGGAAACTATGGCTACACCTTC. Protein sequence: CAWGTGGNYGYTF.

The rearrangement links TRBV5-1 to TRBJ2-6; D not resolved. CDR3 length equals 15 residues. Trimming shortened V by 5 bases and J by 0 bases, and 9 bases separated the two germline ends. CDR1 is SGHRS and CDR2 is YFSETQ in the germline V gene. The CDR3 loop reads CASREWSSGANVLTF. In nucleotides, the CDR3 is TGCGCCAGCAGGGAATGGAGCTCTGGGGCCAACGTCCTGACTTTC.

In its sample, this clone was seen once. The genes are TRBV7-9 and TRBJ2-7, with D perhaps matching TRBD1 (5 bases). This CDR3 contains 14 residues. Trimming stripped 1 base from V and 6 bases from J, with 13 bases between. Germline V lookup: CDR1 SEHNR, CDR2 FQNEAQ (reference sequence). The CDR3 DNA reads TGTGCCAGCAGCTTAGGGCAGGGTGGGCGCGAGCAGTACTTC. Encoded protein: CASSLGQGGREQYF.

The chain has TRBV27 and TRBJ1-1, with TRBD1 identical over 10 bases. The CDR3 spans 18 residues. Germline values: CDR1 MNHEY, CDR2 SMNVEV (reference sequence). Trimming at V came to 5 bases and at J to 0 bases, leaving 12 bases not matched to a gene. The CDR3 DNA follows: TGTGCCAGCAGTCCCCGGGACAGGGGTCTACCCTTGAACACTGAAGCTTTCTTT. Protein product: CASSPRDRGLPLNTEAFF.

The chain has TRBV19 and TRBJ2-7; TRBD1 is a possible D gene (5 bases). The CDR3 covers 13 residues. V dropped 3 bases and J dropped 3 bases, with 9 bases sitting between them. CDR1 is LNHDA and CDR2 is SQIVND in the germline V gene (reference sequence). This CDR3 reads CASSIRDRYEQYF. CDR3 DNA sequence: TGTGCCAGTAGTATCAGGGATCGCTACGAGCAGTACTTC. The full variable domain, completed using reference TRBV19 and TRBJ2-7, is DGGITQSPKYLFRKEGQNVTLSCEQNLNHDAMYWYRQDPGQGLRLIYYSQIVNDFQKGDIAEGYSVSREKKESFPLTVTSAQKNPTAFYLCASSIRDRYEQYFGPGTRLTVT.

This chain links TRBV15 with TRBJ2-1, with D unclear. This CDR3 comprises 15 residues. The V end was cut by 0 bases, the J end by 2 bases, with 8 bases between. Germline CDR1 reads LNHNV; CDR2 reads YYDKDF (reference sequence). This CDR3 reads CATSRDPDTYNEQFF. The CDR3 nucleotides read TGTGCCACCAGCAGAGATCCCGACACCTACAATGAGCAGTTCTTC.

This rearrangement joins TRBV27 to TRBJ2-1, with 11 bases aligning to TRBD2. V gave up 4 bases and J gave up 4 bases; unmatched junction bases: 3. CDR1 is MNHEY, CDR2 SMNVEV, per germline (reference sequence). The CDR3 loop spans 15 amino acids. The CDR3 here is CASSSSSGGYNEQFF. CDR3 bases: TGTGCCAGCAGTTCCTCTAGCGGGGGGTACAATGAGCAGTTCTTC.

This chain links TRBV6-5 with TRBJ1-1; a possible D gene is TRBD1 (6 bases). The CDR3 runs 14 residues. Germline assignment: CDR1 MNHEY and CDR2 SVGAGI. Trimming stripped 7 bases from V and 4 bases from J, with 16 bases between. Here the CDR3 reads CASNSPTGSTEAFF. The CDR3 coding sequence is TGTGCCAGCAACAGTCCGACAGGCAGCACTGAAGCTTTCTTT.

V gene TRBV28 combines with J gene TRBJ2-7; 8 bases line up with TRBD2. CDR3 length: 13 amino acids. V lost 8 bases to trimming and J lost 3 bases; unmatched junction nucleotides: 6. Germline values: CDR1 MDHEN, CDR2 SYDVKM. The CDR3 bases are TGTGCCAGCTCCCGCGGGGGGCACTACGAGCAGTACTTC. It is translated as CASSRGGHYEQYF.

The chain joins TRBV6-1 to TRBJ2-3; TRBD1 matches at 8 bases. Unmatched junction bases numbered 10, after V lost 6 bases and J lost 5 bases. The CDR3 loop spans 15 amino acids. Germline V gene sequence: CDR1 MNHNS, CDR2 SASEGT. As DNA, the CDR3 is TGTGCCAGCAGCCGCGGGACAGGATTTCTAGATACGCAGTATTTT. Amino acids: CASSRGTGFLDTQYF.

This chain connects TRBV7-2 to TRBJ2-1; no clear D. This CDR3 has 12 amino acids. In germline, CDR1 is SGHTA, CDR2 FQGNSA. Trimming removed 1 base at V and 12 bases at J, with 10 bases between. This CDR3 is CASSLVSVWQFF. CDR3 DNA: TGTGCCAGCAGCTTAGTTTCCGTCTGGCAGTTCTTC.

This chain links TRBV5-1 with TRBJ2-7; no firm D call. CDR1 and CDR2 (germline): SGHRS, YFSETQ. This CDR3 has 15 residues. Trimming removed 4 bases at V and 5 bases at J, with 19 bases between. CDR3 amino acids: CASSRLAPLTDEQYF. CDR3 nucleotide sequence: TGCGCCAGCAGCCGATTAGCACCCCTAACCGACGAGCAGTACTTC.

The chain recombines TRBV13 with TRBJ2-7; 7 bases fit TRBD2. Germline trimming cut 2 bases from V and 0 bases from J; bases unmatched to any gene: 7. The CDR3 covers 16 residues. From germline, CDR1 is PRHDT and CDR2 FYEKMQ (reference sequence). DNA for the CDR3: TGTGCCAGCAGCTTAAACGCGGGAGTGCTCTCCTACGAGCAGTACTTC. Translation: CASSLNAGVLSYEQYF. The variable domain in full, with the rest retrieved from reference TRBV13 and TRBJ2-7, is AAGVIQSPRHLIKEKRETATLKCYPIPRHDTVYWYQQGPGQDPQFLISFYEKMQSDKGSIPDRFSAQQFSDYHSELNMSSLELGDSALYFCASSLNAGVLSYEQYFGPGTRLTVT.

This clone was counted between two and nine times. CDR3 loop: CASRDQDNSYEQYF. The CDR3 DNA reads as TGTGCCAGCAGGGACCAGGACAACTCCTACGAGCAGTACTTC. The chain couples TRBV27 to TRBJ2-7; possible D gene TRBD1, 5 bases. The CDR3 length is 14 residues. With 6 bases removed from V and 0 bases from J, the gap between germline ends came to 12 bases. Germline values: CDR1 MNHEY, CDR2 SMNVEV (reference sequence).

This clone has only one observation. This sequence joins TRBV6-6 and TRBJ1-4, with unresolved D. The CDR3 runs to 16 residues. V lost 2 bases and J lost 4, with 14 bases in between. Per the germline V gene, CDR1 is MNHNY and CDR2 is SVGAGI (reference sequence). The CDR3 nucleotides read TGTGCCAGCAGTTACAGAAGCACAGCTAATAATGAAAAACTGTTTTTT. This gives the protein CASSYRSTANNEKLFF.

The gene calls are TRBV5-4 and TRBJ1-2, with D tentatively TRBD1 (6 bases). Germline V gene lookup returns CDR1 SGHNT and CDR2 YYREEE (reference sequence). The V and J ends lost 3 bases and 7 bases respectively, with 13 bases between them. This CDR3 spans 13 amino acids. DNA of the CDR3: TGTGCCAGCAGCTCCACCCAGGGGAGTGGCTACACCTTC. It translates to CASSSTQGSGYTF. The variable domain in full, with the rest retrieved from reference TRBV5-4 and TRBJ1-2, is ETGVTQSPTHLIKTRGQQVTLRCSSQSGHNTVSWYQQALGQGPQFIFQYYREEENGRGNFPPRFSGLQFPNYSSELNVNALELDDSALYLCASSSTQGSGYTFGSGTRLTVV.

This chain uses TRBV5-1 with TRBJ2-2; perhaps TRBD1 as D (6 bases). Germline assignment: CDR1 SGHRS and CDR2 YFSETQ. The CDR3 consists of 14 residues. V lost 1 base to trimming and J lost 6 bases, with 10 bases between them. CDR3 amino acids: CASSLSPGAGELFF. In DNA, the CDR3 is TGCGCCAGCAGCTTGAGCCCAGGGGCCGGGGAGCTGTTTTTT.

CDR3: CASRTGYEQYF. DNA for the CDR3: TGCGCCAGCAGAACAGGTTACGAGCAGTACTTC. V gene TRBV10-2 combines with J gene TRBJ2-7, with D perhaps TRBD1 (5 bases). There are 11 residues in the CDR3. Germline values: CDR1 WSHSY, CDR2 SAAADI. V was pared by 6 bases and J by 4 bases, with 7 bases between.

The gene calls are TRBV6-1 and TRBJ2-3, with 11 bases lining up with TRBD2. Germline loops: CDR1 MNHNS, CDR2 SASEGT. The CDR3 has 18 residues. The ends lost 2 bases at V and 5 bases at J; junction bases unmatched: 12. The CDR3 nucleotides read TGTGCCAGCAGTGAAACGGTCCTAGGTCTAGCGGGAGGAGATACGCAGTATTTT. Translation gives CASSETVLGLAGGDTQYF.

The J gene is TRBJ1-1, the V gene TRBV19; D remains ambiguous. CDR3 size: 13 residues. Germline lookup yields CDR1 LNHDA and CDR2 SQIVND (reference sequence). Trimming stripped 2 bases from V and 4 bases from J, with 8 bases between. CDR3 in amino acids: CASSILSSTEAFF. CDR3 bases: TGTGCCAGTAGTATACTGAGTTCCACTGAAGCTTTCTTT.

CDR3 sequence: CASSLGQDWSGELFF. In nucleotides, the CDR3 is TGTGCCAGCAGCTTGGGACAGGACTGGTCCGGGGAGCTGTTTTTT. The chain is built from TRBV5-8 and TRBJ2-2; weak D call: TRBD1 (6 bases). Germline lookup yields CDR1 SGHTS and CDR2 YDEGEE. Trimming stripped 0 bases from V and 6 bases from J, with 12 bases between. This CDR3 has 15 residues.

V usage is TRBV11-3 and J usage is TRBJ1-5, with no clear D. CDR1 is SGHNT and CDR2 is YENEEA in the germline V gene. This CDR3 is built from 15 residues. The V gene lost 5 bases and the J gene lost 5 bases, with 16 bases spanning the gap. The CDR3 coding sequence is TGTGCCAGCAGCCTCCTCAGGTCGGCCTATCAGCCCCAGCATTTT. Protein: CASSLLRSAYQPQHF.

The chain combines TRBV27 with TRBJ2-5; possibly TRBD2 for D (6 bases). CDR3 length equals 15 residues. V was shortened by 7 bases and J by 5 bases, with 20 bases between the two germline ends. Germline lookup yields CDR1 MNHEY and CDR2 SMNVEV (reference sequence). The CDR3 sequence is CASTPRGFGGETQYF. For the CDR3, the DNA is TGTGCCAGCACCCCTCGGGGCTTTGGGGGGGAGACCCAGTACTTC.

This clone was detected once. J is TRBJ2-1 and V is TRBV14, with a weak D call TRBD2 (6 bases). The CDR3 covers 15 residues. V lost 5 bases, J lost 5 bases, and 16 bases lay in between. CDR1 is SGHDN and CDR2 is FVKESK in the germline V gene. The CDR3 coding sequence is TGTGCCAGCAGCACCCGTCCGGGGGATAACAATGAGCAGTTCTTC. Translated: CASSTRPGDNNEQFF. Variable domain in full (rest from reference TRBV14 and TRBJ2-1): EAGVTQFPSHSVIEKGQTVTLRCDPISGHDNLYWYRRVMGKEIKFLLHFVKESKQDESGMPNNRFLAERTGGTYSTLKVQPAELEDSGVYFCASSTRPGDNNEQFFGPGTRLTVL.

This clone was seen only a few times. This chain uses TRBV7-9 with TRBJ1-2, with D possibly TRBD1 on 6 matching bases. Germline V gene lookup returns CDR1 SEHNR and CDR2 FQNEAQ (reference sequence). The ends were cut back, 9 bases at V and 5 bases at J, with 10 bases in the middle. The CDR3 consists of 11 residues. Written as DNA, the CDR3 is TGTGCCAGACAACAGGGTTATGGCTACACCTTC. Its translation is CARQQGYGYTF.

The chain carries TRBV7-9 and TRBJ2-7; 10 nucleotides line up with TRBD1. This CDR3 is built from 16 residues. Germline V gene data show CDR1 as SEHNR and CDR2 as FQNEAQ (reference sequence). J was trimmed by 2 bases and V by 4 bases; bases with no gene match: 8. The CDR3 sequence: CASSSTRDRGTYEQYF. CDR3 sequence (DNA): TGTGCCAGCAGCTCCACCCGGGACAGGGGAACCTACGAGCAGTACTTC.